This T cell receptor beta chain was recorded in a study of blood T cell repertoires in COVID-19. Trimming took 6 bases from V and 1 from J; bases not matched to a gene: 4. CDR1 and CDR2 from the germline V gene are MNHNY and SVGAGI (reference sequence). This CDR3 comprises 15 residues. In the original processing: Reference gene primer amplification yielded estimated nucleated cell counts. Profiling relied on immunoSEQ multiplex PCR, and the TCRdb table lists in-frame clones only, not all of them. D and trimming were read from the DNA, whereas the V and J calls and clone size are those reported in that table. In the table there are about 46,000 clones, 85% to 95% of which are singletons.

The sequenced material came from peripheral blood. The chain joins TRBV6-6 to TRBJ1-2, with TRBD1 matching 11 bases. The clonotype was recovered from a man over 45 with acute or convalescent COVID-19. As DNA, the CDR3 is TGTGCCAGCAGCCGGGACAGGGGGATTAACTATGGCTACACCTTC. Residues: CASSRDRGINYGYTF.